This entry lists 14 T cell receptor beta chains sequenced from one sample in a study of blood T cells in healthy people across ages. A sample-barcoded 5' primer and a J-beta primer mix were used in a second PCR of about 6 to 12 cycles. Each CDR3 protein is one row after TCRdb ran MiXCR on the 5' RACE reads. The data show under 2 million distinct CDR3 sequences, about 35% seen once. Sequencing was done on a sample of blood. Source of these receptors: a woman younger than 45 in good health.

This chain uses TRBV20-1 with TRBJ2-3, with D perhaps matching TRBD2 (6 bases). Trimming cost V 0 bases and J 5 bases, with 12 bases left between them. CDR3 length equals 14 residues. CDR1 DFQATT and CDR2 SNEGSKA come from the germline V gene (reference sequence). DNA of the CDR3: TGCAGTGCTAGAGATTTCGGAGGGAAAGATACGCAGTATTTT. Translation: CSARDFGGKDTQYF.

This clonotype was observed many times. CDR3 sequence (DNA): TGTGCCAGCAGCTTGAGTGCAGGGGAAGAGACCCAGTACTTC. Translated: CASSLSAGEETQYF. The rearrangement uses TRBV7-2 and TRBJ2-5, with D possibly being TRBD1 (6 bases). From germline, CDR1 is SGHTA and CDR2 FQGNSA. This CDR3 spans 14 amino acids. The V end lost 3 bases, the J end lost 3 bases, and 11 bases lay between the germline ends. Based on the CDR3 plus reference TRBV7-2 and TRBJ2-5, the full variable domain is GAGVSQSPSNKVTEKGKDVELRCDPISGHTALYWYRQSLGQGLEFLIYFQGNSAPDKSGLPSDRFSAERTGGSVSTLTIQRTQQEDSAVYLCASSLSAGEETQYFGPGTRLLVL.

This clonotype was observed at least ten times. The chain joins TRBV20-1 to TRBJ2-7; 7 positions agree with TRBD1. This CDR3 comprises 13 residues. Trimming cost V 6 bases and J 3 bases; bases outside gene matches: 8. Germline values: CDR1 DFQATT, CDR2 SNEGSKA (reference sequence). The CDR3 region is CSAEPGQDYEQYF. The CDR3 DNA is TGCAGTGCCGAGCCCGGACAGGACTACGAGCAGTACTTC.

This rearrangement joins TRBV27 to TRBJ2-7, with D possibly being TRBD1 (5 bases). The V gene lost 6 bases and the J gene lost 3 bases, with 15 bases spanning the gap. CDR1 is MNHEY and CDR2 is SMNVEV in the germline V gene (reference sequence). The length of the CDR3 is 14 residues. In nucleotides, the CDR3 is TGTGCCAGCAGCCAGGGCATGGGGCTCTACGAGCAGTACTTC. It specifies CASSQGMGLYEQYF.

V gene TRBV14 combines with J gene TRBJ1-2; the D is unclear. Trimming removed 0 bases from V and 7 bases from J, with 6 bases in between. Germline values: CDR1 SGHDN, CDR2 FVKESK. The CDR3 is made up of 12 amino acids. This chain's CDR3 is CASSQDRTGYTF. DNA for the CDR3: TGTGCCAGCAGCCAAGATCGGACTGGCTACACCTTC.

The J gene is TRBJ1-5, the V gene TRBV5-6; D is ambiguous. Germline V gene sequence: CDR1 SGHDT, CDR2 YYEEEE. The CDR3 runs 14 residues. V lost 0 bases to trimming and J lost 6 bases, with 10 bases between them. The CDR3 DNA follows: TGTGCCAGCAGCTTGGGCCGATTCGGTCAGCCCCAGCATTTT. Encoded protein: CASSLGRFGQPQHF.

The V gene is TRBV19, the J gene TRBJ2-6; 7 bases are shared with TRBD1. This CDR3 is built from 15 residues. Germline CDR1 reads LNHDA; CDR2 reads SQIVND (reference sequence). Unmatched junction bases numbered 4, after V lost 7 bases and J lost 1 base. DNA for the CDR3: TGTGCCAGTAACCCGACAGGGTCTGGGGCCAACGTCCTGACTTTC. Translated, it gives CASNPTGSGANVLTF.

The chain uses TRBV5-1 and TRBJ2-1; 9 bases are shared with TRBD1. The CDR3 contains 14 residues. With 6 bases clipped from V and 2 bases from J, the junction kept 3 bases outside the gene matches. Looked up from germline, CDR1 is SGHRS and CDR2 is YFSETQ. The CDR3 sequence is CASTRDRAYNEQFF. The CDR3 coding sequence is TGCGCCAGCACCAGGGACAGGGCCTACAATGAGCAGTTCTTC.

The V call is TRBV6-2 or TRBV6-3, the J call TRBJ2-1, with TRBD2 identical over 13 bases. V lost 6 bases and J lost 9; bases outside the gene matches: 8. Germline values: CDR1 MNHEY, CDR2 SVGEGT. The CDR3 runs to 15 residues. CDR3 DNA: TGTGCCAGCAGACCGACGGGACTAGCGGGGTTTGAGCAGTTCTTC. This codes for CASRPTGLAGFEQFF.

This clonotype has a handful of counts. V is TRBV7-9 and J is TRBJ1-4; a possible D gene is TRBD1 (5 bases). In germline, CDR1 is SEHNR, CDR2 FQNEAQ (reference sequence). V lost 7 bases and J 7 bases, leaving 16 bases between the germline ends. The CDR3 contains 14 residues. The CDR3 is CASTGGTHSEKLFF. The CDR3 DNA follows: TGTGCCAGCACAGGAGGGACGCATTCTGAAAAACTGTTTTTT.

This clonotype was detected a few times. The chain recombines TRBV24-1 with TRBJ2-3; 9 bases agree with TRBD2. Looked up from germline, CDR1 is KGHDR and CDR2 is SFDVKD. The CDR3 runs to 16 residues. V gave up 6 bases and J gave up 0 bases; unmatched junction bases: 6. In DNA form, the CDR3 reads TGTGCCACCAGTCGCTCTAGCGGGATTAGCACAGATACGCAGTATTTT. It yields the protein CATSRSSGISTDTQYF.

This clonotype was found many times. The V call is TRBV10-3, the J call TRBJ2-7, with no clear D. The germline gives CDR1 ENHRY, CDR2 SYGVKD. V lost 3 bases and J lost 5, with 14 bases in between. This CDR3 is 14 amino acids long. CDR3 loop: CAISESSRLDEQYF. CDR3 sequence (DNA): TGTGCCATCAGTGAAAGTTCCCGGTTGGACGAGCAGTACTTC.

V is TRBV7-9 and J is TRBJ1-6, with D uncertain. The CDR3 length is 14 residues. Germline V lookup: CDR1 SEHNR, CDR2 FQNEAQ (reference sequence). Trimming shortened V by 8 bases and J by 7 bases, and 15 bases separated the two germline ends. CDR3 coding DNA: TGTGCCAGCTCCGTGGGTGCTTCGAATTCACCCCTCCACTTT. This sequence encodes CASSVGASNSPLHF.

Only a few counts were recorded for this clonotype. The chain uses TRBV29-1 and TRBJ2-7; 7 bases line up with TRBD2. The CDR3 runs to 10 residues. Germline V gene data show CDR1 as SQVTM and CDR2 as ANQGSEA. CDR3 sequence reads: CRRGAYEQYF. The CDR3 DNA follows: TGCAGACGGGGGGCCTACGAGCAGTACTTC.